The clone carrying this T cell receptor (beta chain) occurred many times. What it binds is not known. The sample comes from a study of CD8+CD57+ T cells in acquired aplastic anemia. Broader study findings: The number of CD8+ CDR3 sequences shared by patients and controls was twenty-nine.

TCR beta VDJ and CDR3 were profiled, and genomic DNA was the template. TCRdb recomputed calls from the reads with MiXCR, one row per CDR3 protein. The sample lists some 200,000 distinct CDR3 sequences; around 48% were seen once. Before being chosen for sequencing, patients had shown CD8+CD57+ cell expansion by flow cytometry. A severe acquired aplastic anemia diagnosis applied to all patients. The study sampled blood from patients who had received no therapy. This TCR came from a human donor with aplastic anemia. Sample: sorted CD4+, CD8+, or CD8+CD57+ T cells (not recorded which) from PBMCs.

The CDR3 protein is CSARRRERETQYF. CDR3 DNA sequence: TGCAGTGCTAGAAGGCGGGAGCGGGAGACCCAGTACTTC. This sequence joins TRBV20-1 and TRBJ2-5, with 7 bases matching TRBD2. J lost 5 bases, V lost 2 bases, and 5 bases had no gene match. The CDR3 totals 13 residues. The V gene's germline CDR1 is DFQATT and CDR2 SNEGSKA (reference sequence).